This T cell receptor (beta chain) was sequenced during a study of T-cell reconstitution after alpha-beta-depleted transplantation in children listed by TCRdb under 2016. Context from the whole study: The study quantitatively tracked T-cell immune reconstitution after TCRalphabeta/CD19-depleted allogeneic hematopoietic cell transplantation in children using TCR repertoire profiling. Broad study findings and their caveats: Apparently early alphabetaT-cell count recovery about two months after transplant reportedly relied on only several hundred rapidly expanded clones derived from non-depleted graft cells. Hyperexpanded clone frequencies declined over subsequent months; after one year, T-cell counts and TCRbeta diversity were mostly attributed to newly produced T cells. The high TCRbeta diversity at day 60 in some patients was ascribed to recipient T cells and intrathymic progenitors that had survived conditioning.

Preparation of the library involved PCR. TCRdb names Illumina HiSeq 2500 as the instrument used. TCR libraries were prepared with molecular barcoding, using unique molecular identifiers to normalize TCRbeta repertoire quantification. The public reads were run again by TCRdb, first through fastp at Q25 and then through MiXCR, and only productive beta chains were kept. Identical CDR3 protein sequences are pooled into one entry, listed with their most common genes and DNA. Recorded for this sample are about 250,000 distinct CDR3 sequences; roughly a quarter of them occurred a single time. The top ten clonotypes cover about 5% of the sample. For this clonotype: Its antigen is still unknown. The record has no base qualities; no much larger clone is one base away.

What the treatment or condition label conveys for this sample: allogeneic hematopoietic cell transplantation with graft depleted of TCRalphabeta T cells and CD19 B cells. Transplant recipients were children who received TCRalphabeta/CD19-depleted allogeneic hematopoietic cell grafts. The sequence was obtained from a female patient aged 2 to 10 who had a stem cell transplant for congenital amegakaryocytic thrombocytopenia, so the T cells may come from the graft donor. The sample in question was PBMCs, mostly from graft donor cells, obtained 360 days after TCRalphabeta/CD19-depleted stem cell transplant.

The CDR3 reads as follows: CASSLTGYYEKLFF. The base sequence is TGTGCCAGCAGCTTAACGGGGTATTACGAAAAACTGTTTTTT. The sequence links TRBV7-2 to TRBJ1-4; the D gene remains uncertain. CDR1 is given as SGHTA and CDR2 as FQGNSA, both from the germline V gene. Relative to germline, V is 2 bases shorter and J is 8 bases shorter, with 12 bases between their ends. The CDR3 measures 14 amino acids from cysteine to phenylalanine. The retained sequence is limited to the CDR3, 42 bases, with the frame set at the first base.